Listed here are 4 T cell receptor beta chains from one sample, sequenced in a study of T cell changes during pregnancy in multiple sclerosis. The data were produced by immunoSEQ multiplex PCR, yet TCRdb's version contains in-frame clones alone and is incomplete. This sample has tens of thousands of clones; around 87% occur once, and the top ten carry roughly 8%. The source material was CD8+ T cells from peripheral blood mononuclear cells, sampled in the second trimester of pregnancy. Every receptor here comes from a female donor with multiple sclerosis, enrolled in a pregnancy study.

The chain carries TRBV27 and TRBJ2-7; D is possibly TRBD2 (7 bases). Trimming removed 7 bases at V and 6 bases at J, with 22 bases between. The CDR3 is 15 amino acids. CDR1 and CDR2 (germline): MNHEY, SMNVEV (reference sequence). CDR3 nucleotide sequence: TGTGCCAGCAAACTCTTGGGGGGGGCTCCAGCCGAGCAGTACTTC. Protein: CASKLLGGAPAEQYF.

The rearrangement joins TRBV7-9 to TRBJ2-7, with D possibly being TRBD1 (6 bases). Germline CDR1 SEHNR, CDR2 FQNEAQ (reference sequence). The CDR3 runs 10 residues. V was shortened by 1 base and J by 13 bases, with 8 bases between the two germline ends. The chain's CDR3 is CASSLDRDYF. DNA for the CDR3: TGTGCCAGCAGCTTAGACAGGGATTACTTC. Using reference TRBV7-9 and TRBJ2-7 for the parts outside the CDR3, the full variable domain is DTGVSQNPRHKITKRGQNVTFRCDPISEHNRLYWYRQTLGQGPEFLTYFQNEAQLEKSRLLSDRFSAERPKGSFSTLEIQRTEQGDSAMYLCASSLDRDYFGPGTRLTVT.

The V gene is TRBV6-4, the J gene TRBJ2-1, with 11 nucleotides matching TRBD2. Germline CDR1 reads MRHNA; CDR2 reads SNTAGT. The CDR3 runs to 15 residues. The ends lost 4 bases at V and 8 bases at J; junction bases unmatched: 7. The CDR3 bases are TGTGCCAGCAGTGTCGTTAGCGGGGGGGCGGATGAGCAGTTCTTC. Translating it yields CASSVVSGGADEQFF.

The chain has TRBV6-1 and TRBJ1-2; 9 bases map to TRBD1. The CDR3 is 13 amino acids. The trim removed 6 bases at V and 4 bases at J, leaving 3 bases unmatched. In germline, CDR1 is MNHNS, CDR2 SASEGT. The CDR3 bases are TGTGCCAGCAGCGTGACAGGGGGCTATGGCTACACCTTC. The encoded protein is CASSVTGGYGYTF.